One and the same sample provided the 24 T cell receptor beta chains below, sequenced in a study of blood T cell repertoires in COVID-19. Using immunoSEQ multiplex PCR, the repertoire was profiled, and TCRdb retains in-frame clones only, with some absent. The sample yields over 450,000 clones, 89% seen once. Source material: peripheral blood. The receptors were gathered from a man between 18 and 35 years old with COVID-19, enrolled during active disease.

The chain has TRBV7-9 and TRBJ2-5, with D tentatively TRBD1 (7 bases). The CDR3 has 15 amino acids. Trimming cost V 5 bases and J 4 bases, with 17 bases left between them. Germline CDR1 is SEHNR and CDR2 is FQNEAQ (reference sequence). The CDR3 is CASSPLQGGGETQYF. The CDR3 DNA is TGTGCCAGCAGCCCCCTGCAGGGGGGTGGAGAGACCCAGTACTTC.

This clone was observed a single time. This chain links TRBV18 with TRBJ1-4; possible D gene TRBD1, 5 bases. The CDR3 is made up of 14 amino acids. CDR1 is KGHSH, CDR2 LQKENI, per germline. The ends were cut back, 3 bases at V and 2 bases at J, with 7 bases in the middle. CDR3 loop: CASSPGHTNEKLFF. The CDR3 DNA reads as TGTGCCAGCTCACCGGGGCACACTAATGAAAAACTGTTTTTT.

V is TRBV5-1 and J is TRBJ2-5; D remains unclear. CDR1 and CDR2 from the germline V gene are SGHRS and YFSETQ. The germline V and J ends were trimmed by 3 bases and 0 bases, with 9 bases remaining between them. The CDR3 length is 14 residues. CDR3 sequence reads: CASSSGDYQETQYF. DNA of the CDR3: TGCGCCAGCAGCTCCGGAGATTACCAAGAGACCCAGTACTTC.

This clone was counted a single time. The CDR3 reads CASSRTIWNRELQETQYF. CDR3 in DNA: TGTGCCAGCAGCCGAACCATATGGAACAGGGAACTCCAAGAGACCCAGTACTTC. The J gene is TRBJ2-5, the V gene TRBV7-8, with D perhaps matching TRBD1 (6 bases). CDR1 and CDR2 from the germline V gene are SGHVS and FQNEAQ. The CDR3 consists of 18 residues. Trimming took off 5 bases at V and 1 base at J, with 23 bases between the two ends.

This chain joins TRBV7-8 and TRBJ2-1, with D hard to call. CDR1 and CDR2 (germline): SGHVS, FQNEAQ. V gave up 5 bases and J gave up 6 bases, with 8 bases separating them. The CDR3 spans 12 residues. The DNA of the CDR3 is TGTGCCAGCAGCCAATTACTCAATGAGCAGTTCTTC. As protein: CASSQLLNEQFF.

The genes are TRBV7-3 and TRBJ2-3; 7 bases match TRBD1. Germline-derived CDR1 and CDR2 are SGHTA and FQGTGA. The CDR3 runs to 16 residues. Trimming cost V 2 bases and J 1 base; bases outside gene matches: 6. The CDR3 spells CASSLFGQGGTDTQYF. In nucleotides, the CDR3 is TGTGCCAGCAGCTTATTTGGTCAGGGGGGCACAGATACGCAGTATTTT.

V gene TRBV25-1 combines with J gene TRBJ2-2; 9 bases align to TRBD2. V lost 3 bases, J lost 1 base, and 3 bases stayed unmatched. From germline, CDR1 is MGHDK and CDR2 SYGVNS. The CDR3 runs 16 residues. CDR3: CASSDSGGRNTGELFF. The CDR3 nucleotides are TGTGCCAGCAGTGATAGCGGGGGCCGGAACACCGGGGAGCTGTTTTTT.

This chain links TRBV6-6 with TRBJ2-7, with TRBD2 matching 7 bases. The CDR3 has 15 residues. Per the germline V gene, CDR1 is MNHNY and CDR2 is SVGAGI (reference sequence). V lost 6 bases, J lost 4 bases, and 12 bases stayed unmatched. This chain's CDR3 is CASRGSGDSIYEQYF. As DNA, the CDR3 is TGTGCCAGCAGAGGGAGCGGGGACTCTATTTACGAGCAGTACTTC.

The chain links TRBV23-1 to TRBJ2-5; 8 bases align to TRBD1. TRBV23-1 is an ORF, with its function uncertain. There are 18 residues in the CDR3. The junction had 20 bases not matched to a gene; V was cut back by 6 bases and J by 5 bases. CDR3: CASRPRRRAGGAGETQYF. CDR3 DNA sequence: TGCGCCAGCAGACCAAGGAGGCGGGCAGGGGGCGCTGGGGAGACCCAGTACTTC.

V usage is TRBV29-1 and J usage is TRBJ2-5; 9 nucleotides agree with TRBD1. Germline-derived CDR1 and CDR2 are SQVTM and ANQGSEA. J lost 1 base, V lost 6 bases, and 9 bases had no gene match. The CDR3 length is 15 residues. CDR3 loop: CSVTKGQGLQETQYF. CDR3 coding DNA: TGCAGCGTCACCAAGGGACAGGGCCTCCAAGAGACCCAGTACTTC.

The chain couples TRBV3-1 (or the pseudogene TRBV3-2) to TRBJ2-3; a weak D match, TRBD2 (5 bases). Germline V lookup: CDR1 LGHDT, CDR2 YNNKEL (reference sequence). V lost 4 bases, J lost 4 bases, and 9 bases lay in between. This CDR3 region has 13 residues. The CDR3 loop is CASSLEAADTQYF. The CDR3 region has the DNA TGTGCCAGCAGCCTTGAAGCGGCAGATACGCAGTATTTT.

The genes are TRBV3-1 (or the pseudogene TRBV3-2) and TRBJ2-1, with D possibly being TRBD2 (5 bases). V lost 4 bases and J 5 bases, leaving 9 bases between the germline ends. The CDR3 is 13 residues long. Germline V lookup: CDR1 LGHDT, CDR2 YNNKEL (reference sequence). The CDR3 sequence is CASSLARDNEQFF. DNA for the CDR3: TGTGCCAGCAGCCTGGCGCGGGACAATGAGCAGTTCTTC.

The chain uses TRBV14 and TRBJ2-2, with D possibly matching TRBD1 (5 bases). Germline V lookup: CDR1 SGHDN, CDR2 FVKESK. The CDR3 sequence is 15 residues long. The ends were cut back, 3 bases at V and 1 base at J, with 9 bases in the middle. The CDR3 spells CASSHQGMNTGELFF. In DNA, the CDR3 is TGTGCCAGCAGCCACCAGGGAATGAACACCGGGGAGCTGTTTTTT. Variable domain in full (rest from reference TRBV14 and TRBJ2-2): EAGVTQFPSHSVIEKGQTVTLRCDPISGHDNLYWYRRVMGKEIKFLLHFVKESKQDESGMPNNRFLAERTGGTYSTLKVQPAELEDSGVYFCASSHQGMNTGELFFGEGSRLTVL.

The chain carries TRBV6-1 and TRBJ1-5; D gene ambiguous. V dropped 0 bases and J dropped 5 bases, with 14 bases sitting between them. CDR3 size: 16 residues. CDR1 is MNHNS, CDR2 SASEGT, per germline. The CDR3, as DNA: TGTGCCAGCAGTGAAGCGCGAGGAAGCGCCCATCAGCCCCAGCATTTT. Translated, it gives CASSEARGSAHQPQHF.

V usage is TRBV30 and J usage is TRBJ2-3; D unclear. The CDR3 runs 13 residues. With 5 bases removed from V and 2 bases from J, the gap between germline ends came to 11 bases. CDR1 and CDR2 (germline): GTSNPN, SVGIG (reference sequence). DNA of the CDR3: TGTGCCTGGGACCTAGGTGCCACAGATACGCAGTATTTT. Its translation: CAWDLGATDTQYF.

V is TRBV18 and J is TRBJ2-7; D remains ambiguous. In germline, CDR1 is KGHSH, CDR2 LQKENI. The CDR3 is 13 amino acids. V was clipped by 5 bases and J by 6 bases, with 14 bases between them. CDR3 in DNA: TGTGCCAGCTCATCAACGAACGGCGGCGAGCAGTACTTC. The encoded protein is CASSSTNGGEQYF.

The chain uses TRBV27 and TRBJ2-1; the match to TRBD2 covers 8 bases. The CDR3 is 16 residues long. Per germline, CDR1 MNHEY and CDR2 SMNVEV (reference sequence). V trimming: 4 bases; J trimming: 0 bases; junction bases outside the gene matches: 5. CDR3 in amino acids: CASSYERESSYNEQFF. For the CDR3, the DNA is TGTGCCAGCAGTTACGAGCGGGAGAGCTCCTACAATGAGCAGTTCTTC.

The chain carries TRBV4-2 and TRBJ2-2; 7 bases are a match to TRBD1. V dropped 3 bases and J dropped 6; count of bases not matched to a gene: 7. Germline values: CDR1 LGHNA, CDR2 YNFKEQ. The CDR3 is 15 residues long. The CDR3: CASSQVDRVAGELFF. The CDR3 region has the DNA TGTGCCAGCAGCCAGGTAGACAGGGTAGCCGGGGAGCTGTTTTTT.

The chain carries TRBV9 and TRBJ2-2, with D perhaps matching TRBD2 (6 bases). The CDR3 loop spans 14 amino acids. Per the germline V gene, CDR1 is SGDLS and CDR2 is YYNGEE. Trimming left V 0 bases short and J 6 bases short, with 9 bases between. The CDR3 protein is CASSVDPGAGELFF. The CDR3 DNA reads as TGTGCCAGCAGCGTAGACCCGGGGGCCGGGGAGCTGTTTTTT. Full variable domain (remainder filled in from reference TRBV9 and TRBJ2-2): DSGVTQTPKHLITATGQRVTLRCSPRSGDLSVYWYQQSLDQGLQFLIQYYNGEERAKGNILERFSAQQFPDLHSELNLSSLELGDSALYFCASSVDPGAGELFFGEGSRLTVL.

Note on this clone: Distinct nucleotide sequences in the sample also encode this CDR3. J is TRBJ1-1 and V is TRBV7-9; possibly TRBD1 for D (6 bases). CDR1 is SEHNR, CDR2 FQNEAQ, per germline (reference sequence). The CDR3 extends over 14 amino acids. V was trimmed by 7 bases and J by 1 base, leaving 13 bases between them. The DNA for the CDR3 is TGTGCCAGCATCCGAGGGGGTGGGAACACTGAAGCTTTCTTT. Translated: CASIRGGGNTEAFF.

V gene TRBV19 combines with J gene TRBJ1-2; 9 bases are shared with TRBD1. The junction had 2 bases not matched to a gene; V was cut back by 6 bases and J by 3 bases. The CDR3 has 13 residues. Germline V gene lookup returns CDR1 LNHDA and CDR2 SQIVND (reference sequence). This chain's CDR3 is CASRGQGYYGYTF. As DNA, the CDR3 is TGTGCCAGTAGGGGACAGGGCTACTATGGCTACACCTTC. Together with reference TRBV19 and TRBJ1-2, the CDR3 gives the full variable domain: DGGITQSPKYLFRKEGQNVTLSCEQNLNHDAMYWYRQDPGQGLRLIYYSQIVNDFQKGDIAEGYSVSREKKESFPLTVTSAQKNPTAFYLCASRGQGYYGYTFGSGTRLTVV.

V is TRBV19 and J is TRBJ1-5, with 8 bases that match TRBD1. The length of the CDR3 is 14 residues. Germline V gene data show CDR1 as LNHDA and CDR2 as SQIVND (reference sequence). V dropped 7 bases and J dropped 2; count of bases not matched to a gene: 4. Here the CDR3 DNA reads TGTGCCAGTACCCTGACAGGGGGCAATCAGCCCCAGCATTTT. Protein: CASTLTGGNQPQHF.

The chain combines TRBV5-1 with TRBJ2-7, with a weak D call TRBD2 (6 bases). This CDR3 has 14 residues. Germline assignment: CDR1 SGHRS and CDR2 YFSETQ. V was trimmed by 3 bases and J by 0 bases, leaving 10 bases between them. CDR3 nucleotide sequence: TGCGCCAGCAGCTGGAGGGCCAGCTCCTACGAGCAGTACTTC. Its protein product is CASSWRASSYEQYF.

The chain carries TRBV29-1 and TRBJ1-2; a possible D gene is TRBD1 (6 bases). The CDR3 has 12 amino acids. V was cut by 8 bases and J by 2 bases, with 12 bases left in between. Looked up from germline, CDR1 is SQVTM and CDR2 is ANQGSEA. The CDR3 reads CSTLGGNYGYTF. CDR3 nucleotide sequence: TGCAGCACCTTAGGGGGAAACTATGGCTACACCTTC.